These T cell receptor beta chains were read from a single sample in a study of T cell responses to AZD1222 COVID-19 vaccine. TCRdb's table, derived via immunoSEQ multiplex PCR, lists solely in-frame clones and lacks some. The data show about 150,000 clones, about 90% seen once. The sequences come from peripheral blood, collected 28 days after the second dose of the MenACWY control vaccine. These receptors were taken from an adult who received the MenACWY meningococcal vaccine as a control. CDR3s include the opening cysteine and the closing phenylalanine or tryptophan. Fields, in order: clone size, D gene, V gene, J gene, CDR3 DNA, CDR3 protein. A D gene is named only where the DNA matches it firmly. Rows give clone size only sometimes, using once, few, many, or a class for an expanded clone.

abundance: NA; d_gene: NA; v_gene: TRBV30; j_gene: TRBJ2-2; CDR3nt: TGTGCCTGGAGATGGGCAGGGAGAAACACCGGGGAGCTGTTTTTT; CDR3aa: CAWRWAGRNTGELFF
abundance: once; d_gene: NA; v_gene: TRBV10-2; j_gene: TRBJ1-4; CDR3nt: TGCGCCAGCACCAGGGCGGGGGAAAAACTGTTTTTT; CDR3aa: CASTRAGEKLFF
abundance: NA; d_gene: NA; v_gene: TRBV4-3; j_gene: TRBJ1-4; CDR3nt: TGCGCCAGCAGCCAAGAGGCAAATGAAAAACTGTTTTTT; CDR3aa: CASSQEANEKLFF
abundance: NA; d_gene: NA; v_gene: TRBV5-1; j_gene: TRBJ2-3; CDR3nt: TGCGCCAGCAGCTTAACCACAGCCCCCATGGATACGCAGTATTTT; CDR3aa: CASSLTTAPMDTQYF
abundance: NA; d_gene: NA; v_gene: TRBV7-2; j_gene: TRBJ1-2; CDR3nt: TGTGCCAGCAGCTTAACACGGCAGGGTGGAGGCTACACCTTC; CDR3aa: CASSLTRQGGGYTF
abundance: NA; d_gene: TRBD1; v_gene: TRBV5-1; j_gene: TRBJ2-6; CDR3nt: TGCGCCAGCAGCAGGACAGGGGCTGGGGCCAACGTCCTGACTTTC; CDR3aa: CASSRTGAGANVLTF
abundance: once; d_gene: NA; v_gene: TRBV7-2; j_gene: TRBJ2-5; CDR3nt: TGTGCCAGCAGCAAAATCGGGGACGTACTCGAGACCCAGTACTTC; CDR3aa: CASSKIGDVLETQYF
abundance: NA; d_gene: TRBD2; v_gene: TRBV4-3; j_gene: TRBJ2-5; CDR3nt: TGCGCCAGCAGCCAGGGGACTAGCGGGAGCGGGGAGACCCAGTACTTC; CDR3aa: CASSQGTSGSGETQYF
abundance: NA; d_gene: TRBD2; v_gene: TRBV7-9; j_gene: TRBJ2-1; CDR3nt: TGTGCCAGCAGCCTCCCGGGACTACCTTACAATGAGCAGTTCTTC; CDR3aa: CASSLPGLPYNEQFF
abundance: NA; d_gene: TRBD2; v_gene: TRBV9; j_gene: TRBJ2-7; CDR3nt: TGTGCCACCAGCCGGGGGGGGGAAGCCCTCGAGCAGTACTTC; CDR3aa: CATSRGGEALEQYF
abundance: once; d_gene: NA; v_gene: TRBV5-4; j_gene: TRBJ2-3; CDR3nt: TGTGCCAGCAGCGGTCCGGGGGCGGAGGTGTCAGATACGCAGTATTTT; CDR3aa: CASSGPGAEVSDTQYF
abundance: once; d_gene: TRBD1; v_gene: TRBV29-1; j_gene: TRBJ2-3; CDR3nt: TGCAGCGTACCACGAGGGGGCGCGGATACGCAGTATTTT; CDR3aa: CSVPRGGADTQYF
abundance: NA; d_gene: NA; v_gene: TRBV24-1; j_gene: TRBJ2-1; CDR3nt: TGTGCCACCAGTGATGTTCTGTCCTACAATGAGCAGTTCTTC; CDR3aa: CATSDVLSYNEQFF
abundance: NA; d_gene: NA; v_gene: TRBV3-1/TRBV3-2; j_gene: TRBJ2-3; CDR3nt: TGTGCCAGCAGTTCTTTAGTAAATTATAGCGATACGCAGTATTTT; CDR3aa: CASSSLVNYSDTQYF
abundance: NA; d_gene: NA; v_gene: TRBV5-1; j_gene: TRBJ2-5; CDR3nt: TGCGCCAGCAGCACACCGATCGGGAGTGGGCAAGAGACCCAGTACTTC; CDR3aa: CASSTPIGSGQETQYF
abundance: NA; d_gene: NA; v_gene: TRBV5-8; j_gene: TRBJ1-2; CDR3nt: TGTGCCAGCACCGTGGGGCTCTCGGATAGCTATGGCTACACCTTC; CDR3aa: CASTVGLSDSYGYTF
abundance: NA; d_gene: NA; v_gene: TRBV28; j_gene: TRBJ1-1; CDR3nt: TGTGCCACCAGAACAGTTGTCGCTTTCTTT; CDR3aa: CATRTVVAFF
abundance: NA; d_gene: NA; v_gene: TRBV6-4; j_gene: TRBJ2-2; CDR3nt: TGTGCCAGCAGTGAGCAGGACGGCACCGGGGAGCTGTTTTTT; CDR3aa: CASSEQDGTGELFF
abundance: NA; d_gene: NA; v_gene: TRBV19; j_gene: TRBJ2-4; CDR3nt: TGTGCCAGTAGTACCCAGGCTAGTCCGGACATTCAGTACTTC; CDR3aa: CASSTQASPDIQYF
abundance: NA; d_gene: NA; v_gene: TRBV28; j_gene: TRBJ2-7; CDR3nt: TGTGCCAGCAGTTACCAGGGTAGGGGCTACGAGCAGTACTTC; CDR3aa: CASSYQGRGYEQYF
abundance: NA; d_gene: NA; v_gene: TRBV7-9; j_gene: TRBJ1-1; CDR3nt: TGTGCCAGCAGCCAACCAGGGGTGAGTGCTGAAGCTTTCTTT; CDR3aa: CASSQPGVSAEAFF
abundance: once; d_gene: NA; v_gene: TRBV21-1; j_gene: TRBJ2-3; CDR3nt: TGTGCCAGCAGCAAAGCGCGGCTAGCGGGCTGCCCAGATACGCAGTATTTT; CDR3aa: CASSKARLAGCPDTQYF
abundance: once; d_gene: TRBD1; v_gene: TRBV6-1; j_gene: TRBJ1-1; CDR3nt: TGTGCCAGCAGTGAAAGGGCAGGGGGCCTCGGCACTGAAGCTTTCTTT; CDR3aa: CASSERAGGLGTEAFF
abundance: NA; d_gene: TRBD1; v_gene: TRBV28; j_gene: TRBJ1-5; CDR3nt: TGTGCCAGCAGTAGGACAGGGGGCGGAAACAATCAGCCCCAGCATTTT; CDR3aa: CASSRTGGGNNQPQHF
abundance: NA; d_gene: NA; v_gene: TRBV15; j_gene: TRBJ1-5; CDR3nt: TGTGCCACCAGCAGAGGCGGGGGGACTAATCAGCCCCAGCATTTT; CDR3aa: CATSRGGGTNQPQHF
abundance: NA; d_gene: NA; v_gene: TRBV7-2; j_gene: TRBJ1-1; CDR3nt: TGTGCCAGCAGCTTAGGGGGACACCCATCAGCTTTCTTT; CDR3aa: CASSLGGHPSAFF
abundance: NA; d_gene: NA; v_gene: TRBV6-2/TRBV6-3; j_gene: TRBJ2-3; CDR3nt: TGTGCCAGCAGTTACCCTAATGGAGGGCCGCGCGTCCCAGATACGCAGTATTTT; CDR3aa: CASSYPNGGPRVPDTQYF
abundance: NA; d_gene: NA; v_gene: TRBV2; j_gene: TRBJ1-5; CDR3nt: TGTGCCAGCAGTGTGGAAAGACAGACTAATCAGCCCCAGCATTTT; CDR3aa: CASSVERQTNQPQHF
abundance: NA; d_gene: TRBD1; v_gene: TRBV19; j_gene: TRBJ1-6; CDR3nt: TGTGCCAGTACCCGAAAACCGACAGGGCCTAATAATTCACCCCTCCACTTT; CDR3aa: CASTRKPTGPNNSPLHF
abundance: NA; d_gene: NA; v_gene: TRBV9; j_gene: TRBJ1-3; CDR3nt: TGTGCCAGCAGCGAACAGGGATCAGGAAACACCATATATTTT; CDR3aa: CASSEQGSGNTIYF
abundance: NA; d_gene: NA; v_gene: TRBV6-5; j_gene: TRBJ1-1; CDR3nt: TGTGCCAGCAGTTCGGGGGGGGGCGCTGAAGCTTTCTTT; CDR3aa: CASSSGGGAEAFF
abundance: NA; d_gene: NA; v_gene: TRBV7-9; j_gene: TRBJ2-5; CDR3nt: TGTGCCAGCAGCAACGAGGTCCAAGAGACCCAGTACTTC; CDR3aa: CASSNEVQETQYF
abundance: NA; d_gene: TRBD2; v_gene: TRBV5-1; j_gene: TRBJ2-3; CDR3nt: TGCGCCAGCAGCGGGAGGGGACTTCCTAGCACAGATACGCAGTATTTT; CDR3aa: CASSGRGLPSTDTQYF
abundance: few; d_gene: TRBD1; v_gene: TRBV5-1; j_gene: TRBJ1-1; CDR3nt: TGCGCCAGCAGCGAACAGGGGCACGATAACACTGAAGCTTTCTTT; CDR3aa: CASSEQGHDNTEAFF
abundance: once; d_gene: NA; v_gene: TRBV7-6; j_gene: TRBJ1-4; CDR3nt: TGTGCCAGCAGCGGGACGGGGGGGTTTGGGGAAAAACTGTTTTTT; CDR3aa: CASSGTGGFGEKLFF
abundance: NA; d_gene: NA; v_gene: TRBV12-3/TRBV12-4; j_gene: TRBJ2-1; CDR3nt: TGTGCCAGCAGTCCGAGACAGTACAATGAGCAGTTCTTC; CDR3aa: CASSPRQYNEQFF
abundance: NA; d_gene: NA; v_gene: TRBV18; j_gene: TRBJ1-1; CDR3nt: TGTGCCAGCTCACCCGATCCTATCAAGGGGGGAACTGAAGCTTTCTTT; CDR3aa: CASSPDPIKGGTEAFF
abundance: NA; d_gene: NA; v_gene: TRBV28; j_gene: TRBJ1-5; CDR3nt: TGTGCCAGCCGGAGCGGGGCGGGCAATCAGCCCCAGCATTTT; CDR3aa: CASRSGAGNQPQHF
abundance: NA; d_gene: NA; v_gene: TRBV27; j_gene: TRBJ1-4; CDR3nt: TGTGCCAGCAGTCCTGGACAGCGAGATAATGAAAAACTGTTTTTT; CDR3aa: CASSPGQRDNEKLFF
abundance: NA; d_gene: TRBD1; v_gene: TRBV5-1; j_gene: TRBJ2-7; CDR3nt: TGCGCCAGCACCCTCCTCCCGGGACAGGGTTATCACGAGCAGTACTTC; CDR3aa: CASTLLPGQGYHEQYF
abundance: NA; d_gene: NA; v_gene: TRBV25-1; j_gene: TRBJ1-6; CDR3nt: TGTGCCAGCAGTGACCCATGGGGACATTCACCCCTCCACTTT; CDR3aa: CASSDPWGHSPLHF
abundance: NA; d_gene: TRBD1; v_gene: TRBV6-5; j_gene: TRBJ1-2; CDR3nt: TGTGCCAGCAGTTCCCGGGACAGGGTGGACTATGGCTACACCTTC; CDR3aa: CASSSRDRVDYGYTF
abundance: NA; d_gene: NA; v_gene: TRBV19; j_gene: TRBJ2-5; CDR3nt: TGTGCCAGTAGTGACCCGAAAGAGACCCAGTACTTC; CDR3aa: CASSDPKETQYF
abundance: NA; d_gene: NA; v_gene: TRBV7-9; j_gene: TRBJ2-3; CDR3nt: TGTGCCAGCAGCTCGGCAGGGACAGATACGCAGTATTTT; CDR3aa: CASSSAGTDTQYF
abundance: NA; d_gene: NA; v_gene: TRBV19; j_gene: TRBJ1-1; CDR3nt: TGTGCCAGTAGCCATATGAGTGGCCACCCTGAAGCTTTCTTT; CDR3aa: CASSHMSGHPEAFF
abundance: NA; d_gene: NA; v_gene: TRBV19; j_gene: TRBJ1-3; CDR3nt: TGTGCCAGTAGTATGTCCGACTCTGGAAACACCATATATTTT; CDR3aa: CASSMSDSGNTIYF
abundance: NA; d_gene: NA; v_gene: TRBV29-1; j_gene: TRBJ2-7; CDR3nt: TGCAGCGTTGAAGGGGGCAGGAGGGAGCAGTACTTC; CDR3aa: CSVEGGRREQYF
abundance: NA; d_gene: NA; v_gene: TRBV7-9; j_gene: TRBJ1-1; CDR3nt: TGTGCCAGCAGCTTAGGAGGTGGTGGGCCCGACGCTGAAGCTTTCTTT; CDR3aa: CASSLGGGGPDAEAFF
abundance: NA; d_gene: TRBD1; v_gene: TRBV7-9; j_gene: TRBJ2-1; CDR3nt: TGTGCCAGCAGCTTATACGGGGACAGCTTCTTCTACAATGAGCAGTTCTTC; CDR3aa: CASSLYGDSFFYNEQFF
abundance: NA; d_gene: NA; v_gene: TRBV28; j_gene: TRBJ1-5; CDR3nt: TGTGCCAGCAGTTTAGGGGGGGGGCGCGGTCAGCCCCAGCATTTT; CDR3aa: CASSLGGGRGQPQHF
abundance: NA; d_gene: NA; v_gene: TRBV10-2; j_gene: TRBJ2-1; CDR3nt: TGCGCCAGCTCGGACAGTTTATGGAATGAGCAGTTCTTC; CDR3aa: CASSDSLWNEQFF
abundance: once; d_gene: TRBD1; v_gene: TRBV6-5; j_gene: TRBJ1-2; CDR3nt: TGTGCCAGCACCGACCCGGGACAGACCTATGGCTACACCTTC; CDR3aa: CASTDPGQTYGYTF
abundance: once; d_gene: NA; v_gene: TRBV7-9; j_gene: TRBJ1-2; CDR3nt: TGTGCCAGCAGCTTAGCGGTGGACTATGGCTACACCTTC; CDR3aa: CASSLAVDYGYTF
abundance: few; d_gene: NA; v_gene: TRBV28; j_gene: TRBJ1-5; CDR3nt: TGTGCCAGCAGTTTAGAGGGAAGAAAACAGCCCCAGCATTTT; CDR3aa: CASSLEGRKQPQHF
abundance: NA; d_gene: TRBD2; v_gene: TRBV28; j_gene: TRBJ2-7; CDR3nt: TGTGCCAGCAGTGAACTAGCGGGGGACTCCTACGAGCAGTACTTC; CDR3aa: CASSELAGDSYEQYF
abundance: NA; d_gene: NA; v_gene: TRBV3-1/TRBV3-2; j_gene: TRBJ1-2; CDR3nt: TGTGCCAGCAGCCCGGAGGGCCGCTATGGCTACACCTTC; CDR3aa: CASSPEGRYGYTF
abundance: NA; d_gene: TRBD1; v_gene: TRBV7-2; j_gene: TRBJ2-2; CDR3nt: TGTGCCAGCAGCTTAGAGGGACAGGGGTTGGGGAACACCGGGGAGCTGTTTTTT; CDR3aa: CASSLEGQGLGNTGELFF
abundance: NA; d_gene: TRBD1; v_gene: TRBV29-1; j_gene: TRBJ2-1; CDR3nt: TGCAGCGGGCAGACAGGACGGGACAGGGCTTACAATGAGCAGTTCTTC; CDR3aa: CSGQTGRDRAYNEQFF